The present T cell receptor (beta chain) was sequenced within a study of identical twins. CDR3 length: 16 amino acids. The germline V gene encodes CDR1 SEHNR and CDR2 FQNEAQ (reference sequence). J was trimmed by 0 bases and V by 5 bases; bases with no gene match: 6. TCRdb redid the calling of the 5' RACE reads with MiXCR, one entry per CDR3 protein. The sample yields a few hundred thousand distinct CDR3 sequences, roughly a quarter seen once. In the case of this clonotype: The antigen remains undetermined.

Overall study findings and caveats: Weaker excess twin sharing was seen among beta out-of-frame sequences. Memory repertoires lacked the insertion deficit that abundant cord blood beta clonotypes showed.

These same data were also listed under a study on T cells expressing NK-cell markers. That report notes: Of the CD8+ T cells in about 6 donors, about 1.0-7.5% belonged to dominant NKG2C+ clonotypes.

This receptor was obtained from a woman in her late teens or twenties in good health. This chain connects TRBV7-9 to TRBJ1-1; 10 nucleotides align to TRBD1. The specimen was CD4+ T cells sorted from blood. CDR3 in amino acids: CASSPPGQGMNTEAFF. Written as DNA, the CDR3 is TGTGCCAGCAGCCCCCCGGGACAGGGGATGAACACTGAAGCTTTCTTT.